This passage covers 20 T cell receptor beta chains from one sample sequenced in a study of blood T cell repertoires in COVID-19. Here immunoSEQ multiplex PCR was the method, and the copy in TCRdb shows in-frame clones only, minus some. The data hold some 60,000 clones, with around 83% observed a single time. The sample consisted of peripheral blood. These receptor sequences come from a man aged 45 to 65 with COVID-19, enrolled during active disease.

The chain recombines TRBV3-1 (or the pseudogene TRBV3-2) with TRBJ2-3; D is perhaps TRBD2 (6 bases). This CDR3 spans 15 amino acids. The germline CDR1 and CDR2 sequences are LGHDT and YNNKEL (reference sequence). The V and J ends lost 1 base and 2 bases respectively, with 10 bases between them. CDR3 nucleotide sequence: TGTGCCAGCAGCCAAGTCGGGAGAGCCACAGATACGCAGTATTTT. As protein: CASSQVGRATDTQYF.

The chain couples TRBV27 to TRBJ1-1; D is perhaps TRBD1 (5 bases). Per germline, CDR1 MNHEY and CDR2 SMNVEV (reference sequence). The CDR3 totals 12 residues. Deletions cut 6 bases from V and 9 bases from J, with 14 bases between. The CDR3 region has the DNA TGTGCCAGCAGCCTTGGCGGGGGGAAAGCTTTCTTT. Protein product: CASSLGGGKAFF.

The V call is TRBV9, the J call TRBJ1-3, with 10 bases fitting TRBD1. J gave up 1 base and V 0 bases, and 4 bases lay outside the gene matches. CDR1 and CDR2 (germline): SGDLS, YYNGEE. CDR3 size: 17 residues. The CDR3 bases are TGTGCCAGCAGCGTAGGACAGGGGGCTTATTCTGGAAACACCATATATTTT. Translation gives CASSVGQGAYSGNTIYF.

The chain couples TRBV19 to TRBJ2-2; D is perhaps TRBD1 (6 bases). The V gene's germline CDR1 is LNHDA and CDR2 SQIVND (reference sequence). The CDR3 has 15 residues. V was pared by 4 bases and J by 2 bases, with 11 bases between. In DNA, the CDR3 is TGTGCCAGTAGTAAAACGGGACAAAACACCGGGGAGCTGTTTTTT. It is translated as CASSKTGQNTGELFF.

V and J are TRBV3-1 (or the pseudogene TRBV3-2) and TRBJ1-1; TRBD1 might be the D (5 bases). Trimming shortened V by 3 bases and J by 1 base, and 6 bases separated the two germline ends. Germline V gene lookup returns CDR1 LGHDT and CDR2 YNNKEL (reference sequence). The CDR3 extends over 13 amino acids. This CDR3 is CASSHTGNTEAFF. CDR3 nucleotide sequence: TGTGCCAGCAGCCACACAGGGAACACTGAAGCTTTCTTT.

This chain joins TRBV4-3 and TRBJ1-6; possible D gene TRBD1, 5 bases. CDR1 is LGHNA, CDR2 YSLEER, per germline. Trimming took off 4 bases at V and 10 bases at J, with 11 bases between the two ends. The CDR3 has 13 amino acids. The CDR3 spells CASSRGEGSPLHF. In DNA form, the CDR3 reads TGCGCCAGCAGCCGGGGGGAAGGATCACCCCTCCACTTT.

The CDR3 DNA reads TGTGCCAGCAGCTTAAAAGGGACAGTAGGCTACGAGCAGTACTTC. Translation: CASSLKGTVGYEQYF. The J gene is TRBJ2-7, the V gene TRBV5-5; 7 bases align to TRBD1. The CDR3 contains 15 residues. Unmatched junction bases numbered 8, after V lost 2 bases and J lost 3 bases. CDR1 is SGHKS and CDR2 is YYEKEE in the germline V gene (reference sequence).

V is TRBV5-1 and J is TRBJ2-1; weak D call: TRBD2 (6 bases). CDR3 length: 11 amino acids. The V end was cut by 2 bases, the J end by 10 bases, with 7 bases between. The germline V gene has CDR1 SGHRS and CDR2 YFSETQ. CDR3 amino acids: CASSLAGEQFF. The CDR3 bases are TGCGCCAGCAGCTTAGCGGGCGAGCAGTTCTTC.

V is TRBV28 and J is TRBJ2-2; TRBD1 might be the D (6 bases). V shed 8 bases and J shed 5 bases, with 18 bases lying between them. Germline V gene sequence: CDR1 MDHEN, CDR2 SYDVKM. This CDR3 contains 15 residues. In nucleotides, the CDR3 is TGTGCCAGCTCGACCGGGACACGGGAAACCGGGGAGCTGTTTTTT. Translating gives CASSTGTRETGELFF.

This clone showed up many times. The V gene is TRBV14, the J gene TRBJ2-1; the match to TRBD2 covers 14 bases. CDR1 and CDR2 from the germline V gene are SGHDN and FVKESK. CDR3 length: 17 amino acids. V shed 4 bases, J shed 7 bases, and the junction held 9 bases outside the gene matches. Here the CDR3 DNA reads TGTGCCAGCAGCCGAATTCTGGGGACTAGCGGGAGAAATGAGCAGTTCTTC. Translated, it gives CASSRILGTSGRNEQFF. The entire variable domain, with the rest obtained from reference TRBV14 and TRBJ2-1, is as follows: EAGVTQFPSHSVIEKGQTVTLRCDPISGHDNLYWYRRVMGKEIKFLLHFVKESKQDESGMPNNRFLAERTGGTYSTLKVQPAELEDSGVYFCASSRILGTSGRNEQFFGPGTRLTVL.

The CDR3 DNA sequence: TGCGCCAGCAGCCAAGGACCCACAGGACACGGGGAAAAACTGTTTTTT. Residues: CASSQGPTGHGEKLFF. The rearrangement links TRBV4-1 to TRBJ1-4; possibly TRBD1 for D (5 bases). The CDR3 runs to 16 residues. Germline lookup yields CDR1 MGHRA and CDR2 YSYEKL. V lost 1 base and J lost 8, with 17 bases in between.

J is TRBJ1-4 and V is TRBV5-1, with 7 bases that match TRBD1. This CDR3 comprises 15 residues. J was trimmed by 0 bases and V by 7 bases; bases with no gene match: 6. CDR1 SGHRS and CDR2 YFSETQ come from the germline V gene. DNA of the CDR3: TGCGCCAGCCGACCCCAGGGGGCAACTAATGAAAAACTGTTTTTT. Its protein product is CASRPQGATNEKLFF.

The chain links TRBV28 to TRBJ2-1, with TRBD2 matching over 10 bases. The CDR3 runs to 15 residues. Germline-derived CDR1 and CDR2 are MDHEN and SYDVKM. The V gene end was trimmed by 5 bases and the J gene end by 4 bases; junction bases not matched to a gene: 5. CDR3 bases: TGTGCCAGCAGTCCTAGCGGGAGAGCGTACAATGAGCAGTTCTTC. Its translation: CASSPSGRAYNEQFF.

The V and J genes are TRBV12-3 or TRBV12-4 and TRBJ1-1; the match to TRBD1 covers 9 bases. The V and J ends lost 6 bases and 3 bases, in that order; junction bases with no gene match: 2. The CDR3 has 13 residues. This CDR3 reads CASRRTGDTEAFF. The DNA of the CDR3 is TGTGCCAGCAGGAGGACAGGGGACACTGAAGCTTTCTTT.

The chain employs TRBV25-1 and TRBJ1-4; D might be TRBD1 (5 bases). This CDR3 spans 16 amino acids. V lost 5 bases, J lost 1 base, and 14 bases lay in between. CDR1 and CDR2 (germline): MGHDK, SYGVNS. The CDR3 here is CASSSWGVETNEKLFF. The CDR3 coding sequence is TGTGCCAGCAGTTCGTGGGGGGTGGAAACTAATGAAAAACTGTTTTTT.

J is TRBJ2-5 and V is TRBV19; the match to TRBD2 covers 12 bases. CDR3 length equals 14 residues. The ends lost 9 bases at V and 0 bases at J; junction bases unmatched: 2. Germline assignment: CDR1 LNHDA and CDR2 SQIVND (reference sequence). The CDR3: CASGTSGYQETQYF. CDR3 DNA: TGTGCCAGCGGGACTAGCGGGTACCAAGAGACCCAGTACTTC.

The rearrangement links TRBV6-4 to TRBJ2-1; possibly TRBD2 for D (6 bases). The V end was cut by 6 bases, the J end by 8 bases, with 17 bases between. In germline, CDR1 is MRHNA, CDR2 SNTAGT. This CDR3 region has 14 residues. CDR3 amino acids: CASSPGLPRDEQFF. CDR3 coding DNA: TGTGCCAGCAGCCCGGGACTCCCCCGCGATGAGCAGTTCTTC.

This clone was recorded a few times. The rearrangement links TRBV30 to TRBJ1-2, with D possibly matching TRBD1 (5 bases). Germline CDR1 and CDR2: GTSNPN and SVGIG (reference sequence). The V end lost 1 base, the J end lost 4 bases, and 7 bases lay between the germline ends. The CDR3 sequence is 12 residues long. The CDR3 DNA sequence: TGTGCCTGGAGTGCGGGACTCTATGGCTACACCTTC. Translation gives CAWSAGLYGYTF. Combining the CDR3 with reference TRBV30 and TRBJ1-2 gives the whole variable domain SQTIHQWPATLVQPVGSPLSLECTVEGTSNPNLYWYRQAAGRGLQLLFYSVGIGQISSEVPQNLSASRPQDRQFILSSKKLLLSDSGFYLCAWSAGLYGYTFGSGTRLTVV.

This sequence joins TRBV6-6 and TRBJ1-5; D gene uncertain. Germline values: CDR1 MNHNY, CDR2 SVGAGI (reference sequence). Trimming took off 6 bases at V and 2 bases at J, with 17 bases between the two ends. The CDR3 runs to 16 residues. The CDR3 nucleotides are TGTGCCAGCAGCCTAGCGAGGGATGGGGGCAATCAGCCCCAGCATTTT. Amino acid sequence: CASSLARDGGNQPQHF.

This clone is a singleton in its sample. The gene calls are TRBV7-9 and TRBJ2-3; D is possibly TRBD1 (6 bases). There are 14 residues in the CDR3. CDR1 is SEHNR, CDR2 FQNEAQ, per germline (reference sequence). Trimming left V 3 bases short and J 2 bases short, with 9 bases between. CDR3 nucleotide sequence: TGTGCCAGCAGCTTTGGGGGCACCACAGATACGCAGTATTTT. Translation: CASSFGGTTDTQYF.